These T cell receptor beta chains were read from a single sample in a study of T cell repertoires in cytomegalovirus infection. Which antigens these TCRs recognize remains unknown. TCRdb reanalysed the reads using MiXCR and keeps one entry per CDR3 protein. The profile shows 360,000 or so distinct CDR3 sequences, approximately 30% of them singletons. The sample here was cultured PBMCs, taken from culture after CMV antigen stimulation. These receptor sequences come from a human donor in good health (CMV status not recorded). Some clones in this sample may be carry-over from other donors' samples. Each CDR3 is given with its conserved first and last residue. The D gene is left open where the match is weak. Part of the rows lack a size; the others show once, few, many or a class for expanded clones.

length	V	size	D	J	DNA	CDR3
16	TRBV7-4	-	-	TRBJ2-3	TGTGCCAGCAGCTTAGCGGTCGGGTTCAGCACAGATACGCAGTATTTT	CASSLAVGFSTDTQYF
15	TRBV7-2	few	-	TRBJ1-4	TGTGCCAGCAGCACCCTGACAGGACCTAATGAAAAACTGTTTTTT	CASSTLTGPNEKLFF
16	TRBV7-2	few	TRBD2	TRBJ2-5	TGTGCCAGCAGCAACTTAATAGCGGGAGGGGGAGAGACCCAGTACTTC	CASSNLIAGGGETQYF
13	TRBV7-8	-	-	TRBJ2-1	TGTGCCAGCAGCAGCCCTAGAAAAAATGAGCAGTTCTTC	CASSSPRKNEQFF
16	TRBV7-6	once	TRBD2	TRBJ2-2	TGTGCCAGCAGCTTCGCGGCCGGGACTAACCCCGGGGAGCTGTTTTTT	CASSFAAGTNPGELFF
15	TRBV6-8	-	-	TRBJ2-1	TGTGCCAGCAGTTACGGGCGGCCAGGGGTGGATGAGCAGTTCTTC	CASSYGRPGVDEQFF
14	TRBV28	few	-	TRBJ2-5	TGTGCCAGCAGTTCCGTGGGCTTACAAGAGACCCAGTACTTC	CASSSVGLQETQYF
17	TRBV7-2	-	TRBD2	TRBJ2-7	TGTGCCAGCAGCTTCTCATTAGCGGGAGGGCCGCGGGACGAGCAGTACTTC	CASSFSLAGGPRDEQYF
15	TRBV20-1	-	-	TRBJ1-5	TGCAGTGCTAGAGTACCGGGGGCGCAAAATCAGCCCCAGCATTTT	CSARVPGAQNQPQHF
15	TRBV6-6	-	TRBD1	TRBJ2-7	TGTGCCAGCAGGTTCACCGGGACAGGGTTCCACGAGCAGTACTTC	CASRFTGTGFHEQYF
15	TRBV20-1	once	TRBD2	TRBJ2-3	TGCAGTGCTAGGGGAGTTGGGACTAGCAGAGATACGCAGTATTTT	CSARGVGTSRDTQYF
15	TRBV7-2	-	TRBD2	TRBJ2-1	TGTGCCAGCAGCACCCGACTAGCGGGAAGCAATGAGCAGTTCTTC	CASSTRLAGSNEQFF
14	TRBV12-3/TRBV12-4	few	-	TRBJ1-5	TGTGCCAGCAGTTTTGCAGGGCCACATCAGCCCCAGCATTTT	CASSFAGPHQPQHF
11	TRBV7-8	-	-	TRBJ1-1	TGTGCCAGCAGCTTAGGGGATCGAGCTTTCTTT	CASSLGDRAFF
15	TRBV12-3/TRBV12-4	once	TRBD2	TRBJ2-2	TGTGCCAGCAGTTTAGATAGGGGAGGGCCCGGGGAGCTGTTTTTT	CASSLDRGGPGELFF
10	TRBV29-1	few	-	TRBJ1-1	TGCAGCGTTGGATCAGCCGAAGCTTTCTTT	CSVGSAEAFF
16	TRBV3-1	once	-	TRBJ2-3	TGTGCCAGCAGCCAAGATCATATCAGTGGCACAGATACGCAGTATTTT	CASSQDHISGTDTQYF
13	TRBV7-2	-	-	TRBJ2-3	TGTGCCAGCAGCTTAGACAGGGTTGATACGCAGTATTTT	CASSLDRVDTQYF
14	TRBV4-2	-	-	TRBJ2-7	TGTGCCAGCAGCCCTCAACCCCTAGAATACGAGCAGTACTTC	CASSPQPLEYEQYF
17	TRBV11-2	few	TRBD1	TRBJ2-6	TGTGCCAGCAGCCTAGGGGGACAGCCCTCTGGGGCCAACGTCCTGACTTTC	CASSLGGQPSGANVLTF
15	TRBV4-2	-	-	TRBJ1-5	TGTGCCAGCAGCCAAGCATCAGAAAGCAATCAGCCCCAGCATTTT	CASSQASESNQPQHF
15	TRBV27	-	-	TRBJ1-1	TGTGCCAGCAGTTTCGTCCCCCAGATAAACACTGAAGCTTTCTTT	CASSFVPQINTEAFF
14	TRBV7-2	many	TRBD1	TRBJ1-5	TGTGCCAGCAGTTTTGGACAGGGTAATCAGCCCCAGCATTTT	CASSFGQGNQPQHF
16	TRBV9	-	-	TRBJ2-5	TGTGCCAGCAGCGTAGGGGAGGCGGTGGGTCAAGAGACCCAGTACTTC	CASSVGEAVGQETQYF
19	TRBV7-2	few	TRBD1	TRBJ2-6	TGTGCCAGCAGCCGAGTTAGGTGGGACAGGATTCGTAGGGCCAACGTCCTGACTTTC	CASSRVRWDRIRRANVLTF
13	TRBV7-2	-	TRBD1	TRBJ1-4	TGTGCCAGCAGGGGACAGCCTAATGAAAAACTGTTTTTT	CASRGQPNEKLFF
16	TRBV7-9	few	TRBD1	TRBJ2-7	TGTGCCAGCAGCCCCCGAATTGACAGGGGGTCCTACGAGCAGTACTTC	CASSPRIDRGSYEQYF
17	TRBV6-1	many	TRBD1	TRBJ1-2	TGTGCCAGCAGTGGACGGACAGGGGTGAGGAGAAACTATGGCTACACCTTC	CASSGRTGVRRNYGYTF
19	TRBV11-1	few	-	TRBJ2-6	TGTGCCAGCAGCTTAGCTGGAGTCCTCATCGTCTCTGGGGCCAACGTCCTGACTTTC	CASSLAGVLIVSGANVLTF
17	TRBV3-1	-	TRBD2	TRBJ2-1	TGTGCCAGCAGCCAACAAATAGCGGGAGGGCCCTACAATGAGCAGTTCTTC	CASSQQIAGGPYNEQFF
15	TRBV24-1	once	-	TRBJ1-1	TGTGCCACCAATTGCTGTATGATTGCGAACACTGAAGCTTTCTTT	CATNCCMIANTEAFF
11	TRBV7-8	few	-	TRBJ2-5	TGTGCCAGCGGGGTTGTAGAGACCCAGTACTTC	CASGVVETQYF
13	TRBV5-4	once	-	TRBJ2-2	TGTGCCAGCAGCTTGGCTGAAGGCGGGGAGCTGTTTTTT	CASSLAEGGELFF
17	TRBV18	-	TRBD1	TRBJ2-1	TGTGCCAGCTCACCGAATACAGGGGGCGCGGGGCACAATGAGCAGTTCTTC	CASSPNTGGAGHNEQFF
16	TRBV4-3	-	-	TRBJ1-4	TGCGCCAGCAGCCAAGAGGAGGGGTGGGGGCGGGAAAAACTGTTTTTT	CASSQEEGWGREKLFF
16	TRBV7-2	-	-	TRBJ2-7	TGTGCCAGCAGCTTTCCCCGGGACACCATCTCCTACGAGCAGTACTTC	CASSFPRDTISYEQYF
14	TRBV2	-	-	TRBJ2-1	TGTGCCAGCTCCCTGGAGTCCAATCACAATGAGCAGTTCTTC	CASSLESNHNEQFF
16	TRBV7-2	-	-	TRBJ2-1	TGTGCCAGCAGCTCCCACCAGTTAAGCAGCGGTTATGAGCAGTTCTTC	CASSSHQLSSGYEQFF
13	TRBV2	-	-	TRBJ2-5	TGTGCCAGCAGTGAGAGGATGTTGGAGACCCAGTACTTC	CASSERMLETQYF
14	TRBV20-1	-	-	TRBJ1-2	TGCAGTGCCGAAAAAATAGGGTGGGACTATGGCTACACCTTC	CSAEKIGWDYGYTF
17	TRBV4-1	few	TRBD1	TRBJ1-2	TGCGCCAGCAGCCAAGATAGGGCAGGGGGCCTTGGCTATGGCTACACCTTC	CASSQDRAGGLGYGYTF
14	TRBV28	few	TRBD2	TRBJ2-3	TGTGCCAGCAGCCCTCGGGAGGCCACAGATACGCAGTATTTT	CASSPREATDTQYF
15	TRBV19	-	TRBD1	TRBJ1-5	TGTGCCAGTAGCGAAACAGGGGGTAGGAATCAGCCCCAGCATTTT	CASSETGGRNQPQHF
19	TRBV7-6	few	TRBD2	TRBJ2-2	TGTGCTAGCAGCCGAGAAATTAGACTAGCGGGAGTTAACACCGGGGAGCTGTTTTTT	CASSREIRLAGVNTGELFF
15	TRBV6-2/TRBV6-3	-	-	TRBJ2-1	TGTGCCAGCAGCCCCTATGGCAGGACTTACAATGAGCAGTTCTTC	CASSPYGRTYNEQFF
17	TRBV11-2	few	TRBD2	TRBJ2-1	TGTGCCAGCAGCTTAGGACAACTAGCGGGAGGGGGCAATGAGCAGTTCTTC	CASSLGQLAGGGNEQFF
13	TRBV18	-	-	TRBJ1-2	TGTGCCAGCTCACCAAGGAGGGCTGATGGCTACACCTTC	CASSPRRADGYTF
16	TRBV6-8	-	-	TRBJ2-3	TGTGCCAGCAGTTCCCTCCAGGAGGCGGGCACAGATACGCAGTATTTT	CASSSLQEAGTDTQYF
14	TRBV6-2/TRBV6-3	-	TRBD2	TRBJ2-1	TGTGCCAGCAGTTCCGGACTAGCGGGAGATGTGCAGTTCTTC	CASSSGLAGDVQFF
13	TRBV5-1	many	-	TRBJ1-1	TGTGCCAGCAGTCAGGGACAGAACACTGAAGCTTTCTTT	CASSQGQNTEAFF
13	TRBV7-2	many	-	TRBJ2-1	TGTGCCAGCAGCTTAGCGGTAGGCAATGAGCAGTTCTTC	CASSLAVGNEQFF
14	TRBV19	medium-sized	-	TRBJ2-4	TGTGCCAGTAGTATTGGAGGGAGCGGTAAGGTTCAGTACTTC	CASSIGGSGKVQYF
13	TRBV20-1	-	-	TRBJ2-5	TGCAGTGCGGCGGACAGTTACCAAGAGACCCAGTACTTC	CSAADSYQETQYF
14	TRBV6-2/TRBV6-3	-	TRBD2	TRBJ2-1	TGTGCCAGCTTTAGCGGGGGTGCCTACAATGAGCAGTTCTTC	CASFSGGAYNEQFF